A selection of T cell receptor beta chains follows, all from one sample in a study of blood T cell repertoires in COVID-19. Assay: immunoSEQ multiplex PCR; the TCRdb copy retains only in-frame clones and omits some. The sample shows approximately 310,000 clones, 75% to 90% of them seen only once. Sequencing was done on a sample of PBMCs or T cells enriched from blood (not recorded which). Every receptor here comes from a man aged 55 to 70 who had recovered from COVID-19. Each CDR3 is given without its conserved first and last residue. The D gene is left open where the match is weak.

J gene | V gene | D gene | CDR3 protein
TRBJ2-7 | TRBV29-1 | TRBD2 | SVGILREAYEQY
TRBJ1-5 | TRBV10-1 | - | ASSEFADRYYCNQPQH
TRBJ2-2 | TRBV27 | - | ASSLDVRLVFTGELF
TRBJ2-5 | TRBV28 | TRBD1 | ASSLEPGGQETQY
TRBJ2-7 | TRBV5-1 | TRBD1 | ASSFGQGKQY
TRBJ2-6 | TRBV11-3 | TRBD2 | ASSLDPGLAGGGGANVLT
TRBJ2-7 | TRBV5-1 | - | ASSLPGYEQY
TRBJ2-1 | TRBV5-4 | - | ASSLRGNNEQF
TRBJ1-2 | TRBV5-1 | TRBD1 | ASSEGAGVGYGYT
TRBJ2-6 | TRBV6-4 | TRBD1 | ASSDGTGGSGANVLT
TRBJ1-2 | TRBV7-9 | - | ASSLVAGYT
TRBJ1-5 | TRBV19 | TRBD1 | ASSGTAGNQPQH
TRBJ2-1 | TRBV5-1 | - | ASSLSWLAPYNEQF
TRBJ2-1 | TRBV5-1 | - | ASSLASVAAGSAFEQF
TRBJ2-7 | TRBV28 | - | ASSPTSSYEQY
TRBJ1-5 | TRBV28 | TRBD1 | ASAPTAGGQPQH
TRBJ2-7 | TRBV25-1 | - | ASKGHLEQY
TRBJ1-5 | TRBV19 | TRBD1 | ASSSRQGGNQPQH
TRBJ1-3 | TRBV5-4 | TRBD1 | ASSMKQGNGNTIY
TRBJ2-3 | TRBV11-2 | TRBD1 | ASSSRDRETDTQY
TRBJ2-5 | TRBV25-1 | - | ASTDSLVQETQY
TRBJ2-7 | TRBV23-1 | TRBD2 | ASSQSRLAGGHLPKPGTFEQY
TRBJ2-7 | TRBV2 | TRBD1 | ASHDDRGTVHEQY
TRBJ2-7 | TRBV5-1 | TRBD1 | ASSPRDSAYEQY
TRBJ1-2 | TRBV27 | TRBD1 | ASSLGQGGLYGYT
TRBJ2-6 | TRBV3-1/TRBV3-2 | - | ASSPGRGALGSSGANVLT
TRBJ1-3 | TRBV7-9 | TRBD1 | ASSSGQPSSGNTIY
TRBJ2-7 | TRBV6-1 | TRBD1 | ASSLGTGAQY
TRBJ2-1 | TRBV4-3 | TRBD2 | ASSQALRTSGRTGRYNEQF
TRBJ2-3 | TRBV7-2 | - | ASSPRWRGNTDTQY
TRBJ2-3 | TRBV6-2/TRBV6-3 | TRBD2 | ASSKGLAASTDTQY
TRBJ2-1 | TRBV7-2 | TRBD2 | ASALTAGGYNEQF
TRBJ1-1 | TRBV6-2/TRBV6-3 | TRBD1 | ASSYGTALTEAF
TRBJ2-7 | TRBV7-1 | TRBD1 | ASSSKIAGQGPHAGRELSYEQY
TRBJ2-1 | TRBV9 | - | ASSAPRFEQF
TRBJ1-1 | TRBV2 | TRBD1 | ASSEAVPGQGLSTEAF
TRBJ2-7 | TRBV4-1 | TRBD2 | ASSLLFSAGGPYEQY
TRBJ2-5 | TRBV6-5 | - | ASAPRGVQETQY
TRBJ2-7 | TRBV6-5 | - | ASSFRYEQY
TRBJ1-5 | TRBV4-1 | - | ASSQDGGGREPQH
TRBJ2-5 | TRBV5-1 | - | ASSPRVPEETQY
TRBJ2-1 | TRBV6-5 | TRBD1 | ASSSDRGPLNEQF
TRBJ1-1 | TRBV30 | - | AWSEEGWTEAF
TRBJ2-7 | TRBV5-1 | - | ASSLAASLDEQY
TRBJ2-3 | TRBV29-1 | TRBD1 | SVGDRPRGDTQY
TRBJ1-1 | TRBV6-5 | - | ASRTRQTYTEAF
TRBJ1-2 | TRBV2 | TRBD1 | ASGVGTGEPGYT
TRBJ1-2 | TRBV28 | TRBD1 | ASRYPPGTGAYYGYT
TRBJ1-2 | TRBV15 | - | ATSRIQDRNYGYT
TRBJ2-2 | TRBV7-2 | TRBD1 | ASSLQNRGLGELF
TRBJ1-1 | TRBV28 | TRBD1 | ASSSDRGYTEAF
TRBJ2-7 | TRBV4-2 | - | ASSQGAGRSYEQY
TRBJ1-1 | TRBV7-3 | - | ASSSAGGLGTEAF
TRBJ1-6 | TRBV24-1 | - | ATSDRHNSPLH
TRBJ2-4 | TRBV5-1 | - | ASSLRTDQRNIQY
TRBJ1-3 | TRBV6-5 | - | ASRGRPSGNTIY
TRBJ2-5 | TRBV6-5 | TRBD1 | ASSYQGQDQETQY
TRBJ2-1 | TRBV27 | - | ASGKGKGGLNNEQF
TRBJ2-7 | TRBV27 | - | ATARLVSGSYEQY